Presented here are 12 T cell receptor beta chains from one specimen sequenced in a study of cytomegalovirus exposure and HLA in healthy donors. The PCR employed 60 Vbeta primers together with 13 Jbeta primers. This table comes from immunoSEQ multiplex PCR, and its TCRdb copy is limited to in-frame clones, with some not included. Among tens of thousands of clones listed, around 80% were seen once. Input material: PBMCs. The source is a man aged 35 to 55 in good health and CMV-seronegative.

The CDR3 protein is CASSGVSSGGYPGDEQYF. CDR3 in DNA: TGTGCCAGCAGTGGAGTTTCTAGCGGGGGATATCCCGGGGACGAGCAGTACTTC. V gene TRBV6-1 combines with J gene TRBJ2-7; 10 nucleotides agree with TRBD2. J was trimmed by 5 bases and V by 4 bases; bases with no gene match: 17. CDR3 length: 18 residues. Per germline, CDR1 MNHNS and CDR2 SASEGT.

The chain joins TRBV5-1 to TRBJ2-7; the D gene is possibly TRBD2 (5 bases). Trimming left V 0 bases short and J 3 bases short, with 13 bases between. Germline V lookup: CDR1 SGHRS, CDR2 YFSETQ. CDR3 length equals 15 residues. CDR3 protein: CASSLDVGVGYEQYF. CDR3 coding DNA: TGCGCCAGCAGCTTGGATGTGGGAGTAGGCTACGAGCAGTACTTC.

The gene calls are TRBV2 and TRBJ2-7; unclear D gene. The CDR3 consists of 12 residues. The germline gives CDR1 SNHLY, CDR2 FYNNEI. Trimming pared 2 bases from V and 7 bases from J, leaving 9 bases between. This CDR3 is CASSEPESEQYF. The CDR3 DNA reads as TGTGCCAGCAGTGAACCAGAATCTGAGCAGTACTTC.

The J gene is TRBJ2-5, the V gene TRBV27; a weak D match, TRBD2 (5 bases). The end of the DNA aligns better with TRBJ2-7, so the J call may be wrong. This CDR3 spans 12 amino acids. Germline assignment: CDR1 MNHEY and CDR2 SMNVEV (reference sequence). This CDR3 is CASSLTGYEQYF. The CDR3 bases are TGTGCCAGCAGCCTCACGGGGTACGAGCAGTACTTC.

The V gene is TRBV6-6, the J gene TRBJ2-1; 7 bases are shared with TRBD2. Germline assignment: CDR1 MNHNY and CDR2 SVGAGI (reference sequence). This CDR3 comprises 15 residues. V shed 6 bases, J shed 0 bases, and the junction held 5 bases outside the gene matches. The CDR3 spells CASRAAGNSYNEQFF. The CDR3 DNA sequence: TGTGCCAGCAGGGCAGCGGGGAACTCCTACAATGAGCAGTTCTTC.

The chain carries TRBV14 and TRBJ2-7, with no clear D. The germline V gene encodes CDR1 SGHDN and CDR2 FVKESK. The V and J ends lost 6 bases and 0 bases respectively, with 9 bases between them. This CDR3 spans 13 amino acids. The CDR3 region is CASSSRVSYEQYF. The CDR3 DNA reads as TGTGCCAGCAGTTCGCGAGTCTCCTACGAGCAGTACTTC.

This clone turned up a few times. This sequence joins TRBV10-1 and TRBJ2-3; D possibly corresponds to TRBD1 (6 bases). Germline V gives CDR1 WNHNN, CDR2 SYGVQD (reference sequence). Trimming pared 1 base from V and 3 bases from J, leaving 11 bases between. The CDR3 has 15 residues. The CDR3 reads CASSELGRGTDTQYF. For the CDR3, the DNA is TGCGCCAGCAGTGAGTTGGGTAGGGGGACAGATACGCAGTATTTT.

This chain connects TRBV28 to TRBJ1-5; 7 bases fit TRBD1. V gave up 2 bases and J gave up 4 bases; unmatched junction bases: 5. The germline CDR1 and CDR2 sequences are MDHEN and SYDVKM. The CDR3 has 15 amino acids. The CDR3, as DNA: TGTGCCAGCAGTTTAGGGACAGTAGGTAATCAGCCCCAGCATTTT. It translates to CASSLGTVGNQPQHF.

For the CDR3, the DNA is TGTGCCAGCAGTTGGCGTGCAGGGGATGAGCAGTTCTTC. This encodes CASSWRAGDEQFF. The chain couples TRBV27 to TRBJ2-1; the D gene is possibly TRBD1 (6 bases). The CDR3 consists of 13 residues. V was shortened by 4 bases and J by 8 bases, with 12 bases between the two germline ends. The germline CDR1 and CDR2 sequences are MNHEY and SMNVEV (reference sequence).

This clone came up a few times. The chain recombines TRBV2 with TRBJ2-3, with a possible D match to TRBD1 (6 bases). V was shortened by 6 bases and J by 4 bases, with 8 bases between the two germline ends. The CDR3 sequence is 12 residues long. Germline V gives CDR1 SNHLY, CDR2 FYNNEI. The CDR3 nucleotides are TGTGCCAGCAGGTACAGGGCAGATACGCAGTATTTT. Protein sequence: CASRYRADTQYF. Supplemented by reference TRBV2 and TRBJ2-3, the full variable domain reads EPEVTQTPSHQVTQMGQEVILRCVPISNHLYFYWYRQILGQKVEFLVSFYNNEISEKSEIFDDQFSVERPDGSNFTLKIRSTKLEDSAMYFCASRYRADTQYFGPGTRLTVL.

This sequence joins TRBV19 and TRBJ2-1; tentatively, D is TRBD1 (6 bases). V lost 3 bases, J lost 6 bases, and 9 bases lay in between. The CDR3 length is 13 residues. Germline V lookup: CDR1 LNHDA, CDR2 SQIVND (reference sequence). This CDR3 is CASSIPGVNEQFF. CDR3 sequence (DNA): TGTGCCAGTAGTATCCCAGGGGTCAATGAGCAGTTCTTC.

The chain couples TRBV28 to TRBJ1-1; D may be TRBD1 (5 bases). The CDR3 totals 12 residues. CDR1 and CDR2 from the germline V gene are MDHEN and SYDVKM. The V and J ends lost 5 bases and 8 bases respectively, with 12 bases between them. CDR3 nucleotide sequence: TGTGCCAGCAGTCTCTTACAGGCCGAAGCTTTCTTT. This gives the protein CASSLLQAEAFF.